This passage covers 24 T cell receptor beta chains from one sample sequenced in a study of ipilimumab plus nivolumab after autologous stem cell transplantation. The method was immunoSEQ multiplex PCR; TCRdb's version includes in-frame clones alone and lacks a portion of them. The sample has 77,000 or so clones; more than 80% are singletons. The material sequenced was PBMCs, taken in a trial of ipilimumab plus nivolumab as post-transplant consolidation. Receptors originate from a male donor with diffuse large B-cell lymphoma.

This clone was detected only once. The rearrangement joins TRBV5-1 to TRBJ2-5, with TRBD2 identical over 8 bases. With V trimmed by 0 bases and J by 2 bases, 9 bases remained unmatched. The CDR3 sequence is 17 residues long. Germline-derived CDR1 and CDR2 are SGHRS and YFSETQ. CDR3 amino acids: CASSLAGSGGSQETQYF. Here the CDR3 DNA reads TGCGCCAGCAGCTTGGCTGGGAGCGGGGGATCTCAAGAGACCCAGTACTTC.

The chain uses TRBV19 and TRBJ2-3; D unclear. V dropped 3 bases and J dropped 2 bases, with 12 bases sitting between them. Germline lookup yields CDR1 LNHDA and CDR2 SQIVND (reference sequence). The CDR3 extends over 15 amino acids. The CDR3 DNA reads as TGTGCCAGTAGTATGGGAACCTTATACACAGATACGCAGTATTTT. Encoded protein: CASSMGTLYTDTQYF.

The gene calls are TRBV11-3 and TRBJ2-5; 9 nucleotides line up with TRBD1. V shed 9 bases, J shed 4 bases, and the junction held 6 bases outside the gene matches. The length of the CDR3 is 13 residues. CDR1 and CDR2 (germline): SGHNT, YENEEA. CDR3 sequence: CASSRQGGETQYF. Here the CDR3 DNA reads TGTGCCAGTTCCAGACAGGGGGGAGAGACCCAGTACTTC.

This rearrangement joins TRBV7-9 to TRBJ1-2; the D gene is possibly TRBD1 (5 bases). This CDR3 is built from 14 residues. The germline gives CDR1 SEHNR, CDR2 FQNEAQ (reference sequence). V shed 5 bases and J shed 4 bases, with 14 bases lying between them. The CDR3 sequence is CASSQGVEIYGYTF. The CDR3 nucleotides are TGTGCCAGCAGCCAAGGGGTTGAAATCTATGGCTACACCTTC.

The rearrangement uses TRBV4-1 and TRBJ2-7, with 10 bases identical to TRBD2. The CDR3 has 16 residues. Losses at the gene ends were 0 bases for V and 3 bases for J; bases not matched to a gene: 5. The germline V gene encodes CDR1 MGHRA and CDR2 YSYEKL. The CDR3 reads CASSQEAASGGYEQYF. In DNA form, the CDR3 reads TGCGCCAGCAGCCAAGAAGCTGCTAGCGGGGGCTACGAGCAGTACTTC.

A note on this clone: At one end, the junction sequence differs from germline, possibly due to a read error. The chain's CDR3 is CASSEGRGSRF. CDR3 sequence (DNA): TGTGCCAGCAGTGAAGGGCGGGGGAGCCGTTTT. This chain joins TRBV6-1 and TRBJ2-3, with 7 bases fitting TRBD2. Germline assignment: CDR1 MNHNS and CDR2 SASEGT. The CDR3 runs to 11 residues.

The sample holds a few counts of this clone. J is TRBJ2-1 and V is TRBV9; 7 bases are shared with TRBD2. The CDR3 has 14 residues. Germline V lookup: CDR1 SGDLS, CDR2 YYNGEE. The ends lost 0 bases at V and 8 bases at J; junction bases unmatched: 5. CDR3 in amino acids: CASSVATSGDEQFF. CDR3 in DNA: TGTGCCAGCAGCGTAGCTACCAGCGGGGATGAGCAGTTCTTC.

The chain has TRBV7-8 and TRBJ1-4; 9 bases fit TRBD1. J gave up 1 base and V 4 bases, and 16 bases lay outside the gene matches. The CDR3 sequence is 20 residues long. Germline CDR1 reads SGHVS; CDR2 reads FQNEAQ. The CDR3 DNA reads TGTGCCAGCAGCTACCATGTTCGGGGGACAGGGTCTCTAACTAATGAAAAACTGTTTTTT. Translated, it gives CASSYHVRGTGSLTNEKLFF.

This sequence joins TRBV7-3 and TRBJ1-1; perhaps TRBD1 as D (5 bases). The CDR3 runs 13 residues. Trimming removed 5 bases at V and 8 bases at J, with 15 bases between. Germline-derived CDR1 and CDR2 are SGHTA and FQGTGA. CDR3 loop: CASSPGPGSEAFF. The CDR3 DNA follows: TGTGCCAGCAGCCCTGGGCCAGGGTCCGAAGCTTTCTTT.

CDR3 DNA sequence: TGTGCCAGCAGCTTCGAACAGGGGTTCGAGCAGTACTTC. Encoded protein: CASSFEQGFEQYF. The chain is built from TRBV7-9 and TRBJ2-5; 7 bases align to TRBD1. The DNA matches TRBJ2-7 better at its end, which makes the J call doubtful. This CDR3 region has 13 residues. Germline V gene data show CDR1 as SEHNR and CDR2 as FQNEAQ (reference sequence).

This clone was seen more than once but under ten times. V gene TRBV7-2 combines with J gene TRBJ2-1; D is ambiguous. The CDR3 has 15 residues. Trimming left V 2 bases short and J 0 bases short, with 8 bases between. The V gene's germline CDR1 is SGHTA and CDR2 FQGNSA. This chain's CDR3 is CASSLFESSYNEQFF. The CDR3 DNA reads TGTGCCAGCAGCTTATTCGAGAGCTCCTACAATGAGCAGTTCTTC.

This chain connects TRBV7-2 to TRBJ2-2, with no clear D. Trimming stripped 6 bases from V and 0 bases from J, with 11 bases between. Germline CDR1 reads SGHTA; CDR2 reads FQGNSA. The CDR3 loop spans 15 amino acids. CDR3 protein: CASSPEQTNTGELFF. As DNA, the CDR3 is TGTGCCAGCAGTCCGGAACAGACGAACACCGGGGAGCTGTTTTTT.

The genes are TRBV19 and TRBJ2-3; the match to TRBD1 covers 8 bases. Germline loops: CDR1 LNHDA, CDR2 SQIVND (reference sequence). The CDR3 has 17 amino acids. V dropped 5 bases and J dropped 3; count of bases not matched to a gene: 13. The CDR3 sequence: CASSGARTGLYTDTQYF. CDR3 DNA sequence: TGTGCCAGTAGTGGAGCTCGGACAGGGTTATATACAGATACGCAGTATTTT.

V usage is TRBV6-5 and J usage is TRBJ2-7; D is possibly TRBD1 (6 bases). Trimming removed 2 bases at V and 3 bases at J, with 11 bases between. This CDR3 is 14 amino acids long. Germline assignment: CDR1 MNHEY and CDR2 SVGAGI. The CDR3 spells CASSYHGTIYEQYF. DNA for the CDR3: TGTGCCAGCAGTTACCACGGGACAATCTACGAGCAGTACTTC.

V gene TRBV5-4 combines with J gene TRBJ1-2; D possibly corresponds to TRBD1 (6 bases). CDR1 SGHNT and CDR2 YYREEE come from the germline V gene (reference sequence). The CDR3 totals 16 residues. Trimming cost V 6 bases and J 0 bases, with 18 bases left between them. This CDR3 is CASIRRPGASNYGYTF. Here the CDR3 DNA reads TGTGCCAGCATCCGCCGGCCAGGGGCATCTAACTATGGCTACACCTTC.

This rearrangement joins TRBV6-4 to TRBJ2-3; D is possibly TRBD1 (6 bases). Trimming pared 6 bases from V and 2 bases from J, leaving 27 bases between. Germline loops: CDR1 MRHNA, CDR2 SNTAGT. CDR3 length: 19 residues. Here the CDR3 reads CASSEEPAYETGYTDTQYF. The CDR3 nucleotides are TGTGCCAGCAGCGAAGAACCGGCGTATGAGACAGGCTACACAGATACGCAGTATTTT.

This clone was seen once. The chain is built from TRBV5-1 and TRBJ2-3; 9 bases are shared with TRBD2. Germline CDR1 reads SGHRS; CDR2 reads YFSETQ. This CDR3 spans 17 amino acids. Losses at the gene ends were 4 bases for V and 5 bases for J; bases not matched to a gene: 14. The CDR3 loop is CASSPPGGGGAIDTQYF. DNA for the CDR3: TGCGCCAGCAGCCCCCCCGGGGGCGGGGGGGCCATAGATACGCAGTATTTT. The full variable domain, completed using reference TRBV5-1 and TRBJ2-3, is KAGVTQTPRYLIKTRGQQVTLSCSPISGHRSVSWYQQTPGQGLQFLFEYFSETQRNKGNFPGRFSGRQFSNSRSEMNVSTLELGDSALYLCASSPPGGGGAIDTQYFGPGTRLTVL.

Note on this clone: Additional DNA sequences in this sample encode the identical CDR3. The J gene is TRBJ2-5, the V gene TRBV7-9, with 8 bases matching TRBD1. V was pared by 2 bases and J by 2 bases, with 1 base of the junction left unmatched. Germline values: CDR1 SEHNR, CDR2 FQNEAQ (reference sequence). CDR3 size: 14 residues. The CDR3 DNA follows: TGTGCCAGCAGCTTATGGGACAGGCAAGAGACCCAGTACTTC. Translating gives CASSLWDRQETQYF.

The chain has TRBV25-1 and TRBJ2-5; a weak D match, TRBD2 (5 bases). The V end was cut by 2 bases, the J end by 2 bases, with 6 bases between. The germline V gene encodes CDR1 MGHDK and CDR2 SYGVNS. CDR3 length: 13 residues. The CDR3 coding sequence is TGTGCCAGCAGTGAAAGCGGTCAAGAGACCCAGTACTTC. Translating gives CASSESGQETQYF.

This chain links TRBV12-5 with TRBJ1-6; D uncertain. Germline CDR1 and CDR2: LGHNT and FRNRAP. Trimming left V 1 base short and J 8 bases short, with 3 bases between. The CDR3 runs to 12 residues. The CDR3 region is CASGLDYSPLHF. Written as DNA, the CDR3 is TGTGCTAGTGGTTTGGACTATTCACCCCTCCACTTT.

This chain joins TRBV5-1 and TRBJ1-1, with 7 bases that match TRBD1. The CDR3 totals 16 residues. The germline CDR1 and CDR2 sequences are SGHRS and YFSETQ. V gave up 4 bases and J gave up 1 base; unmatched junction bases: 10. This CDR3 is CASSVGTERTNTEAFF. The CDR3 DNA sequence: TGCGCCAGCAGCGTGGGGACAGAAAGGACGAACACTGAAGCTTTCTTT. The variable domain in full, completed from reference TRBV5-1 and TRBJ1-1, reads KAGVTQTPRYLIKTRGQQVTLSCSPISGHRSVSWYQQTPGQGLQFLFEYFSETQRNKGNFPGRFSGRQFSNSRSEMNVSTLELGDSALYLCASSVGTERTNTEAFFGQGTRLTVV.

This clone has a single count. J is TRBJ2-5 and V is TRBV18; 7 bases match TRBD1. Germline V CDR1 and CDR2: KGHSH, LQKENI. This CDR3 comprises 13 residues. The V and J ends lost 4 bases and 2 bases, in that order; junction bases with no gene match: 1. CDR3 bases: TGTGCCAGCTCACAGGGACAGCAAGAGACCCAGTACTTC. Translating it yields CASSQGQQETQYF.

The V call is TRBV7-9, the J call TRBJ2-3; perhaps TRBD1 as D (6 bases). V was shortened by 5 bases and J by 5 bases, with 20 bases between the two germline ends. CDR1 and CDR2 (germline): SEHNR, FQNEAQ (reference sequence). The CDR3 is made up of 16 amino acids. In DNA form, the CDR3 reads TGTGCCAGCAGCCCCAGGGGACAACGAAGGCAAGATACGCAGTATTTT. It is translated as CASSPRGQRRQDTQYF. Drawing the rest from reference TRBV7-9 and TRBJ2-3, the complete variable domain is DTGVSQNPRHKITKRGQNVTFRCDPISEHNRLYWYRQTLGQGPEFLTYFQNEAQLEKSRLLSDRFSAERPKGSFSTLEIQRTEQGDSAMYLCASSPRGQRRQDTQYFGPGTRLTVL.

The rearrangement links TRBV18 to TRBJ1-3; the D is unclear. The V end lost 0 bases, the J end lost 2 bases, and 5 bases lay between the germline ends. The CDR3 has 14 amino acids. Germline V CDR1 and CDR2: KGHSH, LQKENI. DNA for the CDR3: TGTGCCAGCTCACCACCGCAGGCTGGAAACACCATATATTTT. Protein product: CASSPPQAGNTIYF.